The present entry profiles one T cell receptor beta chain with its context. There is no known antigen for this receptor. There are no base qualities to consult, and no much larger clone falls within one base. V is pared back by 6 bases and J by 7 bases, with 6 bases lying between the germline termini. CDR1 ENHRY and CDR2 SYGVKD are derived from the germline V gene. Its CDR3 holds 10 amino acids, cysteine through phenylalanine. The sequence is cut down to CDR3 DNA, 30 bases in frame from base 1. The library came from the immunoSEQ multiplex PCR assay. The clones in this table, taken by TCRdb from immuneACCESS, are in-frame only. Not every clone is retained; where verified, under half of the shortfall comes from an unresolved V gene, and the cause of the rest is unknown. This sample has some 14,000 clones in its table, and approximately 81% of those were observed once. The top ten hold more than 9% of the sample.

These data are taken from a study of technical replicates of blood from several donors (dated by TCRdb to 2016 to 2017). Rearrangement joined TRBV10-3 to TRBJ1-2, with TRBD1 as a weak D call on 5 bases. Sample: PBMCs. This TCR came from a human donor in good health. The nucleotides are TGTGCCATCAGAGACAGTGGCTACACCTTC. This sequence encodes CAIRDSGYTF.